Below, 23 T cell receptor beta chains from the same sample are listed, as sequenced in a study of siplizumab effects on memory and regulatory T cells. The repertoire was sequenced with immunoSEQ multiplex PCR; TCRdb's copy has only in-frame clones and lacks some. In the table there are more than 85,000 clones, more than 80% of which are singletons. The sequenced sample consisted of CD4+ T cells sorted from blood. Receptors originate from a human donor in good health.

The chain employs TRBV6-5 and TRBJ2-5; D is perhaps TRBD1 or TRBD2 (5 bases each). Germline assignment: CDR1 MNHEY and CDR2 SVGAGI. V was pared by 6 bases and J by 1 base, with 9 bases between. This CDR3 contains 13 residues. The CDR3: CASSRDLQETQYF. The CDR3, as DNA: TGTGCCAGCAGCCGGGACCTCCAAGAGACCCAGTACTTC.

This clone came up once. The chain combines TRBV28 with TRBJ1-6, with D perhaps matching TRBD1 (5 bases). There are 15 residues in the CDR3. The V end lost 3 bases, the J end lost 7 bases, and 13 bases lay between the germline ends. The germline CDR1 and CDR2 sequences are MDHEN and SYDVKM. As DNA, the CDR3 is TGTGCCAGCAGTTTTGAGGCAGGGAAGAATTCACCCCTCCACTTT. This encodes CASSFEAGKNSPLHF.

This clone came up a few times. The chain is built from TRBV23-1 and TRBJ1-2; D may be TRBD1 (5 bases). TRBV23-1 has ORF status, its function being uncertain. V shed 0 bases and J shed 2 bases, with 13 bases lying between them. The CDR3 is 16 amino acids. CDR3 sequence reads: CASSQSSVGGNYGYTF. Here the CDR3 DNA reads TGCGCCAGCAGTCAATCGTCGGTTGGGGGAAACTATGGCTACACCTTC.

The chain employs TRBV7-2 and TRBJ2-5, with D unresolved. The CDR3 contains 14 residues. Trimming removed 4 bases from V and 5 bases from J, with 14 bases in between. The germline CDR1 and CDR2 sequences are SGHTA and FQGNSA. In DNA form, the CDR3 reads TGTGCCAGCAGCTCGTCGAGGAGAGTGGAGACCCAGTACTTC. As protein: CASSSSRRVETQYF. Variable domain in full (rest from reference TRBV7-2 and TRBJ2-5): GAGVSQSPSNKVTEKGKDVELRCDPISGHTALYWYRQSLGQGLEFLIYFQGNSAPDKSGLPSDRFSAERTGGSVSTLTIQRTQQEDSAVYLCASSSSRRVETQYFGPGTRLLVL.

In this sample, this clone turned up once. The chain is built from TRBV4-1 and TRBJ1-5, with 8 bases that match TRBD1. The CDR3 consists of 18 residues. V gave up 3 bases and J gave up 2 bases; unmatched junction bases: 12. The germline V gene has CDR1 MGHRA and CDR2 YSYEKL. The CDR3 DNA follows: TGCGCCAGCAGCCAGGGTGGACAGGGTCGGTATGGCAATCAGCCCCAGCATTTT. Protein: CASSQGGQGRYGNQPQHF.

This clone was detected only once. The V and J genes are TRBV19 and TRBJ1-2; 8 nucleotides align to TRBD1. Germline CDR1 is LNHDA and CDR2 is SQIVND (reference sequence). With V trimmed by 5 bases and J by 8 bases, 7 bases remained unmatched. This CDR3 is built from 13 residues. The CDR3 protein is CASSADRGRGYTF. CDR3 nucleotides: TGTGCCAGTAGTGCCGACAGGGGTCGAGGCTACACCTTC. Together with reference TRBV19 and TRBJ1-2, the CDR3 gives the full variable domain: DGGITQSPKYLFRKEGQNVTLSCEQNLNHDAMYWYRQDPGQGLRLIYYSQIVNDFQKGDIAEGYSVSREKKESFPLTVTSAQKNPTAFYLCASSADRGRGYTFGSGTRLTVV.

The genes are TRBV6-5 and TRBJ1-4; the D gene is possibly TRBD1 (5 bases). The CDR3 loop spans 16 amino acids. Trimming cost V 4 bases and J 4 bases, with 16 bases left between them. CDR1 and CDR2 from the germline V gene are MNHEY and SVGAGI. DNA of the CDR3: TGTGCCAGCAGTTGGGCCACGGGACCTAGTAATGAAAAACTGTTTTTT. Its translation is CASSWATGPSNEKLFF.

This clone was counted a single time. The chain recombines TRBV5-1 with TRBJ2-2, with D unresolved. Between the trimmed V and J ends, which lost 4 bases and 7 bases, there was a span of 17 bases. CDR3 length: 15 residues. From germline, CDR1 is SGHRS and CDR2 YFSETQ. The DNA for the CDR3 is TGCGCCAGCAGCCTAAGCCTTACCACCAGCGGGGAGCTGTTTTTT. It yields the protein CASSLSLTTSGELFF.

This clone occurred once. This rearrangement joins TRBV6-5 to TRBJ2-1; 11 bases match TRBD2. With 2 bases clipped from V and 4 bases from J, the junction kept 1 base outside the gene matches. In germline, CDR1 is MNHEY, CDR2 SVGAGI. The CDR3 extends over 15 amino acids. The DNA of the CDR3 is TGTGCCAGCAGTTACACTAGCGGGGGTTACAATGAGCAGTTCTTC. Its protein is CASSYTSGGYNEQFF.

This chain links TRBV28 with TRBJ2-7; the D gene is possibly TRBD2 (6 bases). The CDR3 consists of 14 residues. Trimming left V 7 bases short and J 5 bases short, with 18 bases between. Germline CDR1 MDHEN, CDR2 SYDVKM. The CDR3 DNA reads TGTGCCAGCAAGGAGACGGCGGGAAATAACGAGCAGTACTTC. Protein sequence: CASKETAGNNEQYF.

This clone was observed a few times. The CDR3 reads CASSYSPGLAGGDGELFF. Here the CDR3 DNA reads TGTGCCAGCAGCTACTCGCCAGGACTAGCGGGAGGTGACGGGGAGCTGTTTTTT. This chain links TRBV7-6 with TRBJ2-2, with 14 bases lining up with TRBD2. Looked up from germline, CDR1 is SGHVS and CDR2 is FNYEAQ. The J segment lost 7 bases and the V segment lost 4 bases, leaving 11 bases of the junction unmatched. This CDR3 contains 18 residues.

This clone has only a few counts. The chain couples TRBV10-3 to TRBJ1-5, with D perhaps matching TRBD1 (6 bases). CDR1 is ENHRY, CDR2 SYGVKD, per germline. The ends were cut back, 10 bases at V and 4 bases at J, with 11 bases in the middle. This CDR3 has 12 amino acids. CDR3 bases: TGTGCCACAGGGGTTAGTAATCAGCCCCAGCATTTT. It yields the protein CATGVSNQPQHF.

V gene TRBV6-6 combines with J gene TRBJ2-5, with unresolved D. V was clipped by 3 bases and J by 5 bases, with 7 bases between them. The CDR3 covers 12 residues. Germline loops: CDR1 MNHNY, CDR2 SVGAGI (reference sequence). The CDR3 region has the DNA TGTGCCAGCAGTTATGCCCGGGAGACCCAGTACTTC. Translating it yields CASSYARETQYF.

In its sample, this clone was seen once. The chain joins TRBV19 to TRBJ2-6; a weak D match, TRBD2 (6 bases). The CDR3 extends over 16 amino acids. CDR1 and CDR2 (germline): LNHDA, SQIVND (reference sequence). The V and J ends lost 6 bases and 0 bases respectively, with 12 bases between them. The CDR3 DNA is TGTGCCAGTAGGGAGCGGGCCCGCTCTGGGGCCAACGTCCTGACTTTC. Protein product: CASRERARSGANVLTF.

This clone was counted once. The chain has TRBV4-1 and TRBJ2-3, with a possible D match to TRBD1 (6 bases). V was clipped by 6 bases and J by 6 bases, with 13 bases between them. CDR3 length: 13 residues. Germline V gene lookup returns CDR1 MGHRA and CDR2 YSYEKL. CDR3 sequence: CASRREGGDTQYF. CDR3 sequence (DNA): TGCGCCAGCAGAAGGGAAGGGGGTGATACGCAGTATTTT.

The CDR3 region has the DNA TGTGCCAGCAGCTTAGTGGCAGGTGCGAACTATGGCTACACCTTC. It specifies CASSLVAGANYGYTF. The chain employs TRBV7-9 and TRBJ1-2; D not resolved. The ends were cut back, 1 base at V and 2 bases at J, with 11 bases in the middle. Germline-derived CDR1 and CDR2 are SEHNR and FQNEAQ (reference sequence). The CDR3 spans 15 residues.

This rearrangement joins TRBV29-1 to TRBJ2-3; 11 bases align to TRBD2. This CDR3 has 15 amino acids. Germline CDR1 is SQVTM and CDR2 is ANQGSEA. V shed 6 bases, J shed 0 bases, and the junction held 5 bases outside the gene matches. Here the CDR3 DNA reads TGCAGCGTCACCGGACTAGCGGGTAGCACAGATACGCAGTATTTT. This translates into CSVTGLAGSTDTQYF.

The V call is TRBV5-4, the J call TRBJ1-2, with no clear D. This CDR3 has 13 amino acids. Trimming shortened V by 0 bases and J by 8 bases, and 11 bases separated the two germline ends. CDR1 is SGHNT and CDR2 is YYREEE in the germline V gene (reference sequence). CDR3 protein: CASSLVGSSGYTF. Written as DNA, the CDR3 is TGTGCCAGCAGCTTGGTGGGCAGTAGCGGCTACACCTTC.

J is TRBJ2-3 and V is TRBV9; 12 bases agree with TRBD2. J was trimmed by 5 bases and V by 4 bases; bases with no gene match: 8. Germline V lookup: CDR1 SGDLS, CDR2 YYNGEE. The CDR3 length is 16 residues. The CDR3 is CASSPRLAGDRDTQYF. The CDR3 DNA sequence: TGTGCCAGCAGCCCCCGACTAGCGGGAGACAGAGATACGCAGTATTTT.

Turning to this clone: One end of the junction varies from germline; a read error may be responsible. Other DNA sequences in this specimen translate into the identical CDR3. The chain joins TRBV4-1 to TRBJ1-2; D is undetermined. This CDR3 has 14 amino acids. Germline assignment: CDR1 MGHRA and CDR2 YSYEKL. CDR3 residues: CASSSAGANYGYTF. CDR3 coding DNA: TGTGCCAGCAGCTCCGCGGGAGCTAACTATGGCTACACCTTC.

The chain is built from TRBV7-3 and TRBJ2-5, with 8 bases lining up with TRBD2. From germline, CDR1 is SGHTA and CDR2 FQGTGA. This CDR3 is 15 amino acids long. The ends lost 0 bases at V and 5 bases at J; junction bases unmatched: 5. The CDR3 protein is CASSLTSGTKETQYF. The CDR3 DNA reads TGTGCCAGCAGCTTAACTAGCGGGACCAAGGAGACCCAGTACTTC.

Here the CDR3 DNA reads TGTGCCAGCAGTTACCGGGACAGCCCCTATGGCTACACCTTC. Translating gives CASSYRDSPYGYTF. The chain employs TRBV6-5 and TRBJ1-2; 7 nucleotides agree with TRBD1. Trimming took 2 bases from V and 4 from J; bases not matched to a gene: 4. This CDR3 has 14 amino acids. Germline values: CDR1 MNHEY, CDR2 SVGAGI.

Comment on this clone: Relative to the germline gene, one junction end is altered; a read error may explain this. Distinct nucleotide sequences in the sample also encode this CDR3. The chain employs TRBV19 and TRBJ2-3, with D perhaps TRBD2 (6 bases). This CDR3 has 16 residues. CDR1 is LNHDA and CDR2 is SQIVND in the germline V gene (reference sequence). The CDR3 reads CASSRKGLSGRGTQYF. The CDR3 DNA reads as TGCGCCAGTAGTAGGAAGGGACTCTCGGGAAGGGGTACGCAGTATTTT. Variable domain in full (rest from reference TRBV19 and TRBJ2-3): DGGITQSPKYLFRKEGQNVTLSCEQNLNHDAMYWYRQDPGQGLRLIYYSQIVNDFQKGDIAEGYSVSREKKESFPLTVTSAQKNPTAFYLCASSRKGLSGRGTQYFGPGTRLTVL.